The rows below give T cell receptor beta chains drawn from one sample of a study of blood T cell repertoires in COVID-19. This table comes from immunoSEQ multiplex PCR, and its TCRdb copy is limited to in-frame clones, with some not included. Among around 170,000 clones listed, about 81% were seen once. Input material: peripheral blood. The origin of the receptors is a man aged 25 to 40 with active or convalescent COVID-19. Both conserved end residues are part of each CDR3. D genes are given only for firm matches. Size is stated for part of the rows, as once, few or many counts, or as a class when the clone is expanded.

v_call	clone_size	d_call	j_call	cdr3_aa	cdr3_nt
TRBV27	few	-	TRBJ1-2	CASSSPGGGDYGYTF	TGTGCCAGCAGTTCCCCCGGAGGGGGGGACTATGGCTACACCTTC
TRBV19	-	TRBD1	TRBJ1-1	CASSTDRGGTEAFF	TGTGCCAGTAGTACTGACAGGGGAGGCACTGAAGCTTTCTTT
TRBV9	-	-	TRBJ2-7	CASSVGGQMGAYEQYF	TGTGCCAGCAGCGTAGGAGGACAGATGGGAGCCTACGAGCAGTACTTC
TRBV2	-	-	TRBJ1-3	CASSDASYSGNTIYF	TGTGCCAGCAGTGATGCGAGCTACTCTGGAAACACCATATATTTT
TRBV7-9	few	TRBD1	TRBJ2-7	CASSGWDSAYEQYF	TGTGCCAGCAGCGGCTGGGACAGCGCCTACGAGCAGTACTTC
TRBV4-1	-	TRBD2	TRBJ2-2	CASSRQRGSENTGELFF	TGCGCCAGCAGCCGACAGCGGGGGTCGGAGAACACCGGGGAGCTGTTTTTT
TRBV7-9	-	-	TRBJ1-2	CASSTAWGDYGYTF	TGTGCCAGCAGCACCGCCTGGGGCGACTATGGCTACACCTTC
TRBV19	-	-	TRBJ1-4	CASSIGGQTFEKLFF	TGTGCCAGTAGTATAGGCGGACAGACCTTTGAAAAACTGTTTTTT
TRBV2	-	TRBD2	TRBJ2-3	CASSESPGTSSDTQYF	TGTGCCAGCAGTGAAAGCCCCGGGACTAGTTCAGATACGCAGTATTTT
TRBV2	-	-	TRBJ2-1	CASSRGDGSSYNEQFF	TGTGCCAGCAGCAGAGGAGACGGCAGCTCCTACAATGAGCAGTTCTTC
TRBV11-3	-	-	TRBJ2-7	CASSLQSAGMGYEQYF	TGTGCCAGCAGCTTACAAAGTGCAGGGATGGGTTACGAGCAGTACTTC
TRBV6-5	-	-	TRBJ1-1	CASTKQELSDTEAFF	TGTGCCAGCACAAAACAAGAGCTTAGCGACACTGAAGCTTTCTTT
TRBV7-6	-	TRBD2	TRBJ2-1	CASSLGTGTSGIGGNEQFF	TGTGCCAGCAGCTTAGGGACCGGGACTAGCGGGATCGGAGGCAATGAGCAGTTCTTC
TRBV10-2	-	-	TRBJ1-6	CASSASPGARINSPLHF	TGCGCCAGCAGCGCAAGCCCGGGAGCGAGGATTAATTCACCCCTCCACTTT
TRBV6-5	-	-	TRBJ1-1	CASSYNGRPEAFF	TGTGCCAGCAGTTATAATGGGAGGCCTGAAGCTTTCTTT
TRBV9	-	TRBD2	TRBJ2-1	CASSVGLAVHNEQFF	TGTGCCAGCAGCGTAGGGCTAGCGGTCCACAATGAGCAGTTCTTC
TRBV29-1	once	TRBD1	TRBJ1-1	CSVGTGENTEAFF	TGCAGCGTCGGGACAGGAGAGAACACTGAAGCTTTCTTT
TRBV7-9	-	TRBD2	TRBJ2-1	CASSLAFASGSYNEQFF	TGTGCCAGCAGCTTAGCATTTGCTAGCGGGTCCTACAATGAGCAGTTCTTC
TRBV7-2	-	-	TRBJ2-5	CASSLDRVETQYF	TGTGCCAGCAGCTTAGACAGGGTTGAGACCCAGTACTTC
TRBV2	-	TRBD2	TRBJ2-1	CASRGLADYNEQFF	TGTGCCAGCAGGGGACTAGCGGACTACAATGAGCAGTTCTTC
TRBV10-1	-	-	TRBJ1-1	CASRGAANTEAFF	TGCGCCAGCAGAGGGGCAGCGAACACTGAAGCTTTCTTT
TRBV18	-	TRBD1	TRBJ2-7	CASSPSSGTVSYEQYF	TGTGCCAGCTCACCGTCCTCCGGGACAGTCTCCTACGAGCAGTACTTC
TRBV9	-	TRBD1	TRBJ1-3	CASSVGPQGERNTIYF	TGTGCCAGCAGCGTAGGGCCCCAGGGGGAACGGAACACCATATATTTT
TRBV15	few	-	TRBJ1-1	CATSRAAGGNTEAFF	TGTGCCACCAGCAGAGCTGCGGGAGGGAACACTGAAGCTTTCTTT
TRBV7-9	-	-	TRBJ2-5	CASSLSSVPETQYF	TGTGCCAGCAGCTTAAGTTCGGTGCCGGAGACCCAGTACTTC
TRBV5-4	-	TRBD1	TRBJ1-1	CASSLGQGMNTEAFF	TGTGCCAGCAGCCTGGGACAGGGCATGAACACTGAAGCTTTCTTT
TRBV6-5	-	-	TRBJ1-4	CASSYSGRVSEKLFF	TGTGCCAGCAGTTACTCGGGGAGGGTCAGTGAAAAACTGTTTTTT
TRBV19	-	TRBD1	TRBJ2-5	CASSTGQGGLQETQYF	TGTGCCAGTAGTACTGGACAGGGGGGGCTCCAAGAGACCCAGTACTTC
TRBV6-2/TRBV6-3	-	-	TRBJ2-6	CASSHRTSGANVLTF	TGTGCCAGCAGTCACAGAACGTCTGGGGCCAACGTCCTGACTTTC
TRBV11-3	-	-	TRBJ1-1	CASSLDDWQGNTEAFF	TGTGCCAGCAGCTTAGATGATTGGCAGGGGAACACTGAAGCTTTCTTT
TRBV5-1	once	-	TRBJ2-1	CASSLGGAGVSYNEQFF	TGCGCCAGCAGCTTGGGGGGGGCGGGAGTCTCCTACAATGAGCAGTTCTTC
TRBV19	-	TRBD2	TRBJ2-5	CASSLTSGGLETQYF	TGTGCCAGTAGTTTGACTAGCGGGGGGTTAGAGACCCAGTACTTC
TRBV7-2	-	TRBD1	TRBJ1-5	CASSLAGQGGVRQPQHF	TGTGCCAGCAGCTTAGCCGGACAGGGTGGTGTTCGTCAGCCCCAGCATTTT
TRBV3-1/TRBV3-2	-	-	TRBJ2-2	CASSKTSQGRGTGELFF	TGTGCCAGCAGCAAAACCTCCCAGGGTAGGGGCACCGGGGAGCTGTTTTTT
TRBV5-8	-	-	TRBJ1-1	CASSFTQNTEAFF	TGTGCCAGCAGCTTTACTCAGAACACTGAAGCTTTCTTT
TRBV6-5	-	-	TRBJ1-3	CASSLGDTIYF	TGTGCCAGCAGTTTAGGGGACACCATATATTTT
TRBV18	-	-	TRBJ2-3	CASSPTTGTDTQYF	TGTGCCAGCTCACCAACGACAGGCACAGATACGCAGTATTTT
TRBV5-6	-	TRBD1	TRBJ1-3	CASSRRGLGNTIYF	TGTGCCAGCAGCCGCAGGGGGCTGGGAAACACCATATATTTT
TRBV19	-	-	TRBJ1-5	CASGPPGGNQPQHF	TGTGCCAGTGGACCCCCAGGGGGCAATCAGCCCCAGCATTTT
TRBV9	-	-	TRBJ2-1	CASSPMDIPLGEQFF	TGTGCCAGCAGCCCGATGGACATTCCCCTGGGTGAGCAGTTCTTC
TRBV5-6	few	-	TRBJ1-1	CASSLSDSGTEAFF	TGTGCCAGCAGCTTGAGCGACAGCGGGACTGAAGCTTTCTTT
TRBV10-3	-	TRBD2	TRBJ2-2	CAISERLAGGPNTGELFF	TGTGCCATCAGTGAGAGACTAGCGGGGGGACCCAACACCGGGGAGCTGTTTTTT
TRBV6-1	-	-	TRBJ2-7	CASSDNFAYEQYF	TGTGCCAGCAGTGATAACTTCGCCTACGAGCAGTACTTC
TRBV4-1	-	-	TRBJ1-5	CASSQDSPEARSNQPQHF	TGCGCCAGCAGCCAAGATTCTCCCGAGGCGCGGAGTAATCAGCCCCAGCATTTT
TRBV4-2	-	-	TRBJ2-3	CASSQDRGRSGGDTQYF	TGTGCCAGCAGCCAAGATAGAGGTCGTTCTGGAGGAGATACGCAGTATTTT
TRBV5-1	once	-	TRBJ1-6	CASSLEGVGSPLHF	TGCGCCAGCAGCTTGGAAGGGGTTGGGTCACCCCTCCACTTT
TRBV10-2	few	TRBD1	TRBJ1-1	CASSEAGGEAFF	TGCGCCAGCAGTGAGGCAGGGGGTGAAGCTTTCTTT
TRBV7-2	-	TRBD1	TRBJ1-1	CASSYRTGGTEAFF	TGTGCCAGCAGCTATCGGACAGGGGGAACTGAAGCTTTCTTT
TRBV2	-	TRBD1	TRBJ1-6	CASSATGGHNSPLHF	TGTGCCAGCAGTGCGACAGGGGGCCATAATTCACCCCTCCACTTT
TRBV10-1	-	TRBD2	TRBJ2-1	CASSLGLAGVNEQFF	TGCGCCAGCAGTTTGGGACTAGCGGGAGTCAATGAGCAGTTCTTC
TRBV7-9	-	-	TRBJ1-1	CASSLKQPNTEAFF	TGTGCCAGCAGCTTAAAACAGCCGAACACTGAAGCTTTCTTT
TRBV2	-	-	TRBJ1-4	CASSELAGVNEKLFF	TGTGCCAGCAGTGAATTAGCAGGGGTTAATGAAAAACTGTTTTTT
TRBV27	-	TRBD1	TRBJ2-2	CASSLHFAPGQGAGELFF	TGTGCCAGCAGTTTACATTTCGCACCGGGACAGGGGGCCGGGGAGCTGTTTTTT
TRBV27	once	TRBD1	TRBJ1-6	CASSLRDSAGSPLHF	TGTGCCAGCAGCCTTCGGGACAGCGCTGGTTCACCCCTCCACTTT
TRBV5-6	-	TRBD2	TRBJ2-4	CASSPGLARNIQYF	TGTGCCAGCAGCCCGGGACTAGCCAGAAACATTCAGTACTTC
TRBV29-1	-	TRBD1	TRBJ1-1	CSATTDRENTEAFF	TGCAGCGCCACCACGGACAGGGAGAACACTGAAGCTTTCTTT
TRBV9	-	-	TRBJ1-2	CAGNRINYGYTF	TGTGCCGGAAACAGGATTAACTATGGCTACACCTTC
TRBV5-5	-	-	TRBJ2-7	CASSSSYEQYF	TGTGCCAGCAGCTCTTCCTACGAGCAGTACTTC